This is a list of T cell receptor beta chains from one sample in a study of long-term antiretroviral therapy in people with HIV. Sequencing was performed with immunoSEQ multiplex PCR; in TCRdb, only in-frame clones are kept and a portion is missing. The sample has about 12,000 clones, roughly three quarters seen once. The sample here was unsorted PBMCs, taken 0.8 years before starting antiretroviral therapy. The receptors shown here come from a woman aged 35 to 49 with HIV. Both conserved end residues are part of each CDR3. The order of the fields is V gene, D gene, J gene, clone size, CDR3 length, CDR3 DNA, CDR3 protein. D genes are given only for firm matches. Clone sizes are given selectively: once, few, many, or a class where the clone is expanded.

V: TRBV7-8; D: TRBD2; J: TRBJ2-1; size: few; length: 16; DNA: TGTGCCAGCAGCTTCGGAGTTGAACTAGCGCTTAATGAGCAGTTCTTC; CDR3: CASSFGVELALNEQFF
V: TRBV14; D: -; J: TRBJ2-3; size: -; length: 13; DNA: TGTGCCAGTCACGTACGAGGGGTTAATACGCAGTATTTT; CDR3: CASHVRGVNTQYF
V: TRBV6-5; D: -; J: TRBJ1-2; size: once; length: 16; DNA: TGTGCCAGCAGTTACTCGACGGGGAGCTGGGTCTATGGCTACACCTTC; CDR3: CASSYSTGSWVYGYTF
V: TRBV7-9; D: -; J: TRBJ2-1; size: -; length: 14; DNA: TGTGCCAGCAGCTCAGACTGGAGGGACAGTAAGCAGTTCTTC; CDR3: CASSSDWRDSKQFF
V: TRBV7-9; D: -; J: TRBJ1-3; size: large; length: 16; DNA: TGTGCCAGCAGCCCAAACATAAGGCTCCCTGGAAACACCATATATTTT; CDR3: CASSPNIRLPGNTIYF
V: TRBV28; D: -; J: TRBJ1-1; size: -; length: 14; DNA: TGTGCCAGCGTGGAGGGGTTATCAGGGATTTACGCTTTCTTT; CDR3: CASVEGLSGIYAFF
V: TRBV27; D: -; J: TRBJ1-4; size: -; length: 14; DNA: TGTGCCAGCGCCCGGAGTTCAACTAATGAAAAACTGTTTTTT; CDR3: CASARSSTNEKLFF
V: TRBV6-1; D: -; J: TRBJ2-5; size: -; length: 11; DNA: TGTGCCAGCAGAGACCAAGAGACCCAGTACTTC; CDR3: CASRDQETQYF
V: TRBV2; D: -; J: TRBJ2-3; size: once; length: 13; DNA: TGTGCCAGCAGTGAACAGGGTACAGATACGCAGTATTTT; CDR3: CASSEQGTDTQYF
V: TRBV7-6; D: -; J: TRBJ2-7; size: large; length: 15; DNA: TGTGCCAGCAGCTTAGAGGTTAGCGTAACCTACGAGCAGTACTTC; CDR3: CASSLEVSVTYEQYF
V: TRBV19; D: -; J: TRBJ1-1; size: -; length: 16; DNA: TGTGCCAGTAGTACGGGACTGGGACGATTGAACACTGAAGCTTTCTTT; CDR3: CASSTGLGRLNTEAFF
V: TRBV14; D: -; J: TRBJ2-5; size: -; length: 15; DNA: TGTGCCAGCAGCCAAGGGTTACTATTCCAAGAGACCCAGTACTTC; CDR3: CASSQGLLFQETQYF
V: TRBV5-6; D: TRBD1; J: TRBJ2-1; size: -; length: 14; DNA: TGTGCCAGCAGCACTCGACAGGGTATGGCTGAGCAGTTCTTC; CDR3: CASSTRQGMAEQFF
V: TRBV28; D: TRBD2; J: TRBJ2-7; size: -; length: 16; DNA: TGTGCCAGCACCCTTTCAAGCGGGAGGGCTAAGCCCGAGCAGTACTTC; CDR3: CASTLSSGRAKPEQYF
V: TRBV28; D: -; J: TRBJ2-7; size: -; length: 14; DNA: TGTGCCAGCAGTTTACGTAACAGCCCCCACGAGCAGTACTTC; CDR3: CASSLRNSPHEQYF
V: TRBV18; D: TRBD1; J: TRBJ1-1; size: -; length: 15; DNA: TGTGCCAGCTCACCCGAGACAGGGATTCGCACTGAAGCTTTCTTT; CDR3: CASSPETGIRTEAFF
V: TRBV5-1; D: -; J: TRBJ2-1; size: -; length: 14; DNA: TGCGCCAGCAGCTTGGCGTCTAGCGTAAATGAGCAGTTCTTC; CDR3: CASSLASSVNEQFF
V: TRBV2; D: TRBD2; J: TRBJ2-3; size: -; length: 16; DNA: TGTGCCAGCAGTGAAGCGATTGGACTAGCTGCAGATACGCAGTATTTT; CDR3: CASSEAIGLAADTQYF